This T cell receptor beta chain is from a study of a mutant IDH1 vaccine in newly diagnosed glioma. Study summary: First vaccine doses came 4-6 weeks after radiotherapy alone, or with temozolomide cycles. Receipt of radiotherapy, temozolomide, or both preceded the study, and most received both. Visits V12 and V13 fell at weeks 35 and 47, respectively.

V dropped 5 bases and J dropped 2 bases, with 9 bases sitting between them. The CDR3 is 13 amino acids. The germline gives CDR1 SEHNR, CDR2 FQNEAQ (reference sequence). The time point was: week 35, safety follow-up. What each vaccine dose contained was 300 ug of mutant IDH1 20-mer peptide, accompanied by topical imiquimod. Regarding the study as a whole: Detectable vaccine-induced immune responses arose in around 93% of patients.

Regarding this clone: Antigen: not known.

Data came from immunoSEQ multiplex PCR; TCRdb stores just in-frame clones and leaves some out. The table records 50,000 to 70,000 clones, roughly 74% of them present only once. The rearrangement uses TRBV7-9 and TRBJ2-5, with unresolved D. This TCR derives from a man between 45 and 60 years old with glioma. The sample was PBMCs, taken from a glioma patient whose treatment included an IDH1 peptide vaccine. The CDR3: CASSLGQQETQYF. The CDR3 DNA reads as TGTGCCAGCAGCCTAGGCCAGCAAGAGACCCAGTACTTC.